The text below deals with one T cell receptor (beta chain). This CDR3 is 11 amino acids long. V lost 3 bases, J lost 10 bases, and 10 bases lay in between. CDR1 and CDR2 from the germline V gene are SQVTM and ANQGSEA. Seattle patients were enrolled while actively infected and followed longitudinally. The data stem from a study of blood T cell repertoires in COVID-19. Study-wide background: The origin of the acute and convalescent COVID-19 samples was the United States, Italy and Spain. PBMCs, B-cell-depleted T cells, or T cells provided the cDNA or gDNA that made up the material.

Authors' analysis steps: Amplifying reference gene primers gave estimates of nucleated cell counts. Profiled with immunoSEQ multiplex PCR; TCRdb holds only in-frame clones, not every one. V and J calls and clone size are given by that table; D and trimming were obtained from the DNA. The sample shows about 250,000 clones, about 91% of them seen only once. Specimen: peripheral blood. The sequence came from a woman aged 25 to 39 with COVID-19, enrolled during active disease. The chain combines TRBV29-1 with TRBJ2-1; D possibly corresponds to TRBD2 (6 bases). CDR3 coding DNA: TGCAGCGTTGAGGAGGGGATCGAGCAGTTCTTC. It encodes CSVEEGIEQFF.